These 8 T cell receptor beta chains originate from one sample sequenced in a study of blood T cell repertoires in COVID-19. Using immunoSEQ multiplex PCR, the repertoire was profiled, and TCRdb retains in-frame clones only, with some absent. In the table there are 48,000 or so clones, approximately 84% of which are singletons. Source material: peripheral blood. These receptors all come from an elderly woman with COVID-19, enrolled during active disease.

The chain couples TRBV5-1 to TRBJ1-1, with a tentative D call TRBD1 (5 bases). Trimming stripped 1 base from V and 3 bases from J, with 7 bases between. The CDR3 has 13 residues. Germline lookup yields CDR1 SGHRS and CDR2 YFSETQ. The CDR3 coding sequence is TGCGCCAGCAGCTTGCAGGGCTACACTGAAGCTTTCTTT. Encoded protein: CASSLQGYTEAFF.

This clone was counted a few times. V usage is TRBV9 and J usage is TRBJ1-2; D may be TRBD1 (6 bases). CDR1 and CDR2 (germline): SGDLS, YYNGEE. This CDR3 region has 15 residues. With 0 bases removed from V and 3 bases from J, the gap between germline ends came to 12 bases. Here the CDR3 reads CASSVGGGADYGYTF. DNA for the CDR3: TGTGCCAGCAGCGTAGGCGGGGGGGCGGACTATGGCTACACCTTC.

A single count supports this clone. The chain recombines TRBV6-1 with TRBJ1-2; 7 bases line up with TRBD1. V trimming: 3 bases; J trimming: 0 bases; junction bases outside the gene matches: 4. Germline V gene lookup returns CDR1 MNHNS and CDR2 SASEGT. This CDR3 has 15 residues. As DNA, the CDR3 is TGTGCCAGCAGTGACCGGGACAGAGCTAACTATGGCTACACCTTC. This sequence encodes CASSDRDRANYGYTF.

The chain recombines TRBV5-1 with TRBJ2-2; D is possibly TRBD1 (7 bases). Trimming pared 2 bases from V and 5 bases from J, leaving 13 bases between. The CDR3 has 15 amino acids. Germline loops: CDR1 SGHRS, CDR2 YFSETQ. The CDR3 loop reads CASSFAPGGTGELFF. The CDR3 coding sequence is TGCGCCAGCAGCTTTGCCCCAGGGGGGACCGGGGAGCTGTTTTTT.

The chain employs TRBV7-9 and TRBJ2-5; 7 nucleotides match TRBD1. CDR3 length: 16 amino acids. Trimming removed 3 bases from V and 2 bases from J; junction bases left unmatched: 9. Germline CDR1 is SEHNR and CDR2 is FQNEAQ (reference sequence). This chain's CDR3 is CASSFFKGAQQETQYF. DNA for the CDR3: TGTGCCAGCAGCTTTTTCAAGGGGGCGCAACAAGAGACCCAGTACTTC.

This chain connects TRBV9 to TRBJ2-3; no clear D gene. The V end was cut by 4 bases, the J end by 4 bases, with 10 bases between. The CDR3 spans 13 residues. Germline assignment: CDR1 SGDLS and CDR2 YYNGEE. CDR3 loop: CASSYPPADTQYF. The CDR3 region has the DNA TGTGCCAGCAGCTATCCCCCGGCAGATACGCAGTATTTT.

The chain joins TRBV2 to TRBJ2-1; 8 positions agree with TRBD1. CDR1 is SNHLY and CDR2 is FYNNEI in the germline V gene. This CDR3 comprises 14 residues. After removal of 3 bases from V and 5 bases from J, the junction contained 3 bases not matched to a gene. CDR3 nucleotide sequence: TGTGCCAGCAGTGACAGGGGGCTAGACAATGAGCAGTTCTTC. Protein sequence: CASSDRGLDNEQFF.

The V and J genes are TRBV19 and TRBJ2-3; 10 nucleotides match TRBD2. The CDR3 has 15 amino acids. Germline values: CDR1 LNHDA, CDR2 SQIVND (reference sequence). V shed 4 bases, J shed 6 bases, and the junction held 7 bases outside the gene matches. CDR3 sequence: CASSSSGLASDTQYF. CDR3 nucleotide sequence: TGTGCCAGTAGTAGCTCGGGACTAGCGTCTGATACGCAGTATTTT.